The next 32 T cell receptor beta chains were all read from a single sample in a study of blood T cell repertoires in COVID-19. The repertoire was sequenced with immunoSEQ multiplex PCR; TCRdb's copy has only in-frame clones and lacks some. The sample lists around 50,000 clones; 86% were seen once. Sequencing used peripheral blood. These receptors were taken from a human donor in a cohort sampled during active COVID-19.

The rearrangement links TRBV5-1 to TRBJ1-1; 9 bases are a match to TRBD1. The CDR3 consists of 14 residues. The ends lost 0 bases at V and 12 bases at J; junction bases unmatched: 9. The germline gives CDR1 SGHRS, CDR2 YFSETQ. The CDR3 is CASSLGGTGGESFF. The CDR3 nucleotides are TGCGCCAGCAGCTTGGGGGGAACAGGGGGCGAGTCTTTCTTT.

This sequence joins TRBV7-9 and TRBJ2-2, with 9 bases aligning to TRBD2. CDR1 and CDR2 (germline): SEHNR, FQNEAQ (reference sequence). V shed 6 bases, J shed 0 bases, and the junction held 5 bases outside the gene matches. The CDR3 is made up of 16 amino acids. CDR3 amino acids: CASRAGGHPNTGELFF. For the CDR3, the DNA is TGTGCCAGCAGAGCGGGGGGCCATCCGAACACCGGGGAGCTGTTTTTT.

This clone was observed once. The chain joins TRBV6-5 to TRBJ1-2, with D possibly matching TRBD1 (6 bases). Germline assignment: CDR1 MNHEY and CDR2 SVGAGI. Trimming shortened V by 8 bases and J by 2 bases, and 18 bases separated the two germline ends. This CDR3 spans 15 amino acids. CDR3 nucleotide sequence: TGTGCCAGCCGGGCTCCGGGAGGGGGGAACTATGGCTACACCTTC. This translates into CASRAPGGGNYGYTF.

Only one count was recorded for this clone. The J gene is TRBJ2-3, the V gene TRBV5-1; 8 positions agree with TRBD2. V was clipped by 4 bases and J by 6 bases; unmatched bases: 10. From germline, CDR1 is SGHRS and CDR2 YFSETQ. CDR3 size: 15 residues. The CDR3 DNA reads as TGCGCCAGCAGCCTAGAGCGGGGGCAAGCGGATACGCAGTATTTT. This encodes CASSLERGQADTQYF.

The chain carries TRBV5-1 and TRBJ2-3; 10 bases fit TRBD2. This CDR3 spans 14 amino acids. CDR1 is SGHRS and CDR2 is YFSETQ in the germline V gene. J lost 4 bases, V lost 5 bases, and 4 bases had no gene match. CDR3 sequence: CASSQAGGADTQYF. The CDR3 nucleotides read TGCGCCAGCAGTCAAGCGGGAGGGGCAGATACGCAGTATTTT.

V and J are TRBV19 and TRBJ2-3, with a weak D call TRBD2 (5 bases). Germline CDR1 LNHDA, CDR2 SQIVND (reference sequence). The V gene lost 3 bases and the J gene lost 6 bases, with 13 bases spanning the gap. The CDR3 extends over 14 amino acids. CDR3 sequence reads: CASSMGWETDTQYF. CDR3 DNA sequence: TGTGCCAGTAGTATGGGGTGGGAGACGGATACGCAGTATTTT.

The genes are TRBV2 and TRBJ1-2; maybe TRBD1 (5 bases). The CDR3 consists of 12 residues. Between the trimmed V and J ends, which lost 5 bases and 8 bases, there was a span of 12 bases. Germline-derived CDR1 and CDR2 are SNHLY and FYNNEI. The CDR3 loop is CASSSDRPGYTF. As DNA, the CDR3 is TGTGCCAGCAGTTCTGACAGACCCGGCTACACCTTC. Full variable domain (missing parts from reference TRBV2 and TRBJ1-2): EPEVTQTPSHQVTQMGQEVILRCVPISNHLYFYWYRQILGQKVEFLVSFYNNEISEKSEIFDDQFSVERPDGSNFTLKIRSTKLEDSAMYFCASSSDRPGYTFGSGTRLTVV.

CDR3 DNA sequence: TGCAGCGTTCCGGGACAGGGGATCTACAATGAGCAGTTCTTC. Translating gives CSVPGQGIYNEQFF. The V gene is TRBV29-1, the J gene TRBJ2-1, with 10 bases lining up with TRBD1. Trimming removed 5 bases from V and 3 bases from J; junction bases left unmatched: 4. This CDR3 is 14 amino acids long. CDR1 SQVTM and CDR2 ANQGSEA come from the germline V gene.

The J gene is TRBJ2-1, the V gene TRBV4-3; 8 bases map to TRBD2. V gave up 4 bases and J gave up 0 bases; unmatched junction bases: 14. CDR3 length: 19 residues. CDR1 LGHNA and CDR2 YSLEER come from the germline V gene. DNA of the CDR3: TGCGCCAGCAGCCCAGGACTAGCTTACGGTGGGGACTCCTACAATGAGCAGTTCTTC. Residues: CASSPGLAYGGDSYNEQFF.

This clone occurred once. The gene calls are TRBV7-8 and TRBJ1-5; no clear D gene. Germline CDR1 is SGHVS and CDR2 is FQNEAQ. CDR3 length: 14 amino acids. With 1 base removed from V and 4 bases from J, the gap between germline ends came to 8 bases. CDR3 in DNA: TGTGCCAGCAGCTTAGGAGGCGGGAATCAGCCCCAGCATTTT. Translating it yields CASSLGGGNQPQHF.

The chain carries TRBV2 and TRBJ2-1; 14 nucleotides match TRBD2. V shed 5 bases, J shed 0 bases, and the junction held 9 bases outside the gene matches. CDR1 and CDR2 from the germline V gene are SNHLY and FYNNEI. The CDR3 has 19 residues. Here the CDR3 reads CASSYGTSGSWGSYNEQFF. The DNA for the CDR3 is TGTGCCAGCAGTTACGGGACTAGCGGGAGCTGGGGCTCCTACAATGAGCAGTTCTTC. The full variable domain, with the rest looked up from reference TRBV2 and TRBJ2-1, is EPEVTQTPSHQVTQMGQEVILRCVPISNHLYFYWYRQILGQKVEFLVSFYNNEISEKSEIFDDQFSVERPDGSNFTLKIRSTKLEDSAMYFCASSYGTSGSWGSYNEQFFGPGTRLTVL.

This sequence joins TRBV9 and TRBJ2-1; TRBD1 is a possible D gene (5 bases). Per germline, CDR1 SGDLS and CDR2 YYNGEE. The CDR3 has 13 amino acids. With 0 bases removed from V and 7 bases from J, the gap between germline ends came to 8 bases. The CDR3 sequence is CASSVAQENEQFF. The CDR3 DNA reads as TGTGCCAGCAGCGTAGCACAGGAGAATGAGCAGTTCTTC.

The chain is built from TRBV5-4 and TRBJ2-2; D call uncertain. The ends were cut back, 2 bases at V and 5 bases at J, with 4 bases in the middle. Germline CDR1 is SGHNT and CDR2 is YYREEE (reference sequence). The CDR3 loop spans 12 amino acids. The DNA of the CDR3 is TGTGCCAGCAGCTTTATGACCGGGGAGCTGTTTTTT. The encoded protein is CASSFMTGELFF.

The V gene is TRBV19, the J gene TRBJ2-2, with 7 bases lining up with TRBD1. V gave up 6 bases and J gave up 1 base; unmatched junction bases: 8. The CDR3 contains 16 residues. CDR1 LNHDA and CDR2 SQIVND come from the germline V gene (reference sequence). The CDR3 reads CASSPWRTGNTGELFF. CDR3 DNA: TGTGCCAGTAGCCCCTGGAGGACAGGGAACACCGGGGAGCTGTTTTTT.

This chain links TRBV7-9 with TRBJ2-7; D is possibly TRBD1 (5 bases). The ends were cut back, 3 bases at V and 7 bases at J, with 19 bases in the middle. This CDR3 is 15 amino acids long. Germline lookup yields CDR1 SEHNR and CDR2 FQNEAQ (reference sequence). The CDR3 DNA reads as TGTGCCAGCAGCTTTCCTGGGCAGGGTAGGCATGAGCAGTACTTC. Protein sequence: CASSFPGQGRHEQYF.

This clone was counted only a few times. The chain has TRBV19 and TRBJ1-2; no reliable D call. Trimming took 5 bases from V and 7 from J, leaving 8 bases between them. Germline loops: CDR1 LNHDA, CDR2 SQIVND (reference sequence). CDR3 length: 11 amino acids. CDR3 region: CASSLSLGYTF. The DNA for the CDR3 is TGTGCCAGTAGTCTCTCCCTTGGCTACACCTTC. Full variable domain (remainder filled in from reference TRBV19 and TRBJ1-2): DGGITQSPKYLFRKEGQNVTLSCEQNLNHDAMYWYRQDPGQGLRLIYYSQIVNDFQKGDIAEGYSVSREKKESFPLTVTSAQKNPTAFYLCASSLSLGYTFGSGTRLTVV.

V gene TRBV2 combines with J gene TRBJ2-7; 16 bases line up with TRBD2. Trimming cost V 6 bases and J 3 bases; bases outside gene matches: 5. Germline V lookup: CDR1 SNHLY, CDR2 FYNNEI. This CDR3 has 16 amino acids. The CDR3 DNA follows: TGTGCCAGCAGAGGGACTAGCGGGAGGGCATTCTACGAGCAGTACTTC. As protein: CASRGTSGRAFYEQYF.

The chain uses TRBV6-1 and TRBJ1-1; TRBD1 agrees at 12 bases. In germline, CDR1 is MNHNS, CDR2 SASEGT. Trimming removed 2 bases from V and 7 bases from J; junction bases left unmatched: 11. The CDR3 is 17 residues long. Here the CDR3 DNA reads TGTGCCAGCAGTGAACTTGGGACAGGGGGCGCAGGGGGTGAAGCTTTCTTT. Protein: CASSELGTGGAGGEAFF.

In DNA form, the CDR3 reads TGTGCCAGCAGCTCCCGAGCTCGGGTCACCGGGGAGCTGTTTTTT. Translated, it gives CASSSRARVTGELFF. V and J are TRBV7-9 and TRBJ2-2; D is unclear. V lost 4 bases to trimming and J lost 4 bases, with 13 bases between them. In germline, CDR1 is SEHNR, CDR2 FQNEAQ (reference sequence). CDR3 size: 15 residues.

The rearrangement uses TRBV27 and TRBJ1-4, with D tentatively TRBD1 (5 bases). The CDR3 has 15 residues. CDR1 MNHEY and CDR2 SMNVEV come from the germline V gene (reference sequence). V shed 3 bases and J shed 5 bases, with 13 bases lying between them. CDR3 in amino acids: CASSFRPGWNEKLFF. The CDR3 DNA sequence: TGTGCCAGCAGTTTTCGTCCAGGGTGGAATGAAAAACTGTTTTTT.

With regard to this clone: Germline and junction disagree at one end, which may indicate a read error. CDR3 DNA sequence: TGTGCCGGCAGCTCTGTTGAACGAGTTGACTACACCTTC. This encodes CAGSSVERVDYTF. The rearrangement uses TRBV7-2 and TRBJ1-2; D unclear. The germline gives CDR1 SGHTA, CDR2 FQGNSA. CDR3 length: 13 residues.

This clone was seen a single time. The gene calls are TRBV5-1 and TRBJ1-1; a weak D match, TRBD1 (5 bases). Between the trimmed V and J ends, which lost 0 bases and 4 bases, there was a span of 13 bases. Germline loops: CDR1 SGHRS, CDR2 YFSETQ. The CDR3 covers 15 residues. The CDR3 region has the DNA TGCGCCAGCAGCTTGGTGGGGGGTCTGGGCACTGAAGCTTTCTTT. Protein sequence: CASSLVGGLGTEAFF.

In its sample, this clone was seen a few times. Here the CDR3 DNA reads TGTGCCAGCCTTGGACACTACGAGCAGTACTTC. Translating gives CASLGHYEQYF. The rearrangement uses TRBV2 and TRBJ2-7; D is possibly TRBD1 (5 bases). CDR1 is SNHLY and CDR2 is FYNNEI in the germline V gene. CDR3 size: 11 residues. V gave up 8 bases and J gave up 3 bases, with 8 bases separating them.

Only a few counts were recorded for this clone. The chain recombines TRBV7-9 with TRBJ2-3, with 8 bases identical to TRBD2. V lost 1 base, J lost 5 bases, and 8 bases stayed unmatched. Looked up from germline, CDR1 is SEHNR and CDR2 is FQNEAQ (reference sequence). This CDR3 has 16 amino acids. This CDR3 reads CASSLDLAGNLDTQYF. The CDR3 DNA follows: TGTGCCAGCAGCTTAGATTTAGCGGGGAATTTAGATACGCAGTATTTT.

The V and J genes are TRBV2 and TRBJ1-2, with 9 bases lining up with TRBD1. Germline V CDR1 and CDR2: SNHLY, FYNNEI. V trimming: 4 bases; J trimming: 4 bases; junction bases outside the gene matches: 4. The CDR3 length is 14 residues. The CDR3 is CASSVQGASYGYTF. CDR3 DNA: TGTGCCAGCAGTGTACAGGGGGCTTCCTATGGCTACACCTTC. The full variable domain, in which reference TRBV2 and TRBJ1-2 provide the parts outside the CDR3, is EPEVTQTPSHQVTQMGQEVILRCVPISNHLYFYWYRQILGQKVEFLVSFYNNEISEKSEIFDDQFSVERPDGSNFTLKIRSTKLEDSAMYFCASSVQGASYGYTFGSGTRLTVV.

This clone was detected only once. This sequence joins TRBV4-2 and TRBJ2-1; the match to TRBD2 covers 7 bases. Germline CDR1 and CDR2: LGHNA and YNFKEQ. The V and J ends lost 0 bases and 10 bases, in that order; junction bases with no gene match: 21. This CDR3 has 19 amino acids. The CDR3 DNA is TGTGCCAGCAGCCAAGAGTCCCCGTTGCGGGAGTGGGGCCAATGGGAGCAGTTCTTC. This encodes CASSQESPLREWGQWEQFF.

J is TRBJ2-1 and V is TRBV14; D may be TRBD2 (5 bases). Germline CDR1 reads SGHDN; CDR2 reads FVKESK. The CDR3 is made up of 16 amino acids. Trimming shortened V by 6 bases and J by 0 bases, and 15 bases separated the two germline ends. This chain's CDR3 is CASSPARGSSYNEQFF. In nucleotides, the CDR3 is TGTGCCAGCAGTCCGGCCCGGGGTAGCTCCTACAATGAGCAGTTCTTC.

This clone is a singleton in its sample. The rearrangement uses TRBV7-3 and TRBJ2-5; possible D gene TRBD1, 7 bases. There are 14 residues in the CDR3. V was cut by 3 bases and J by 5 bases, with 13 bases left in between. Germline-derived CDR1 and CDR2 are SGHTA and FQGTGA. CDR3 amino acids: CASSFQGGRETQYF. The CDR3 bases are TGTGCCAGCAGCTTCCAGGGGGGCCGCGAGACCCAGTACTTC. The whole variable domain, remainder taken from reference TRBV7-3 and TRBJ2-5, is GAGVSQTPSNKVTEKGKYVELRCDPISGHTALYWYRQSLGQGPEFLIYFQGTGAADDSGLPNDRFFAVRPEGSVSTLKIQRTERGDSAVYLCASSFQGGRETQYFGPGTRLLVL.

The CDR3 DNA sequence: TGTGCCAGCAAAGTGCGGACAGGGAGCACAGATACGCAGTATTTT. This codes for CASKVRTGSTDTQYF. The V gene is TRBV2, the J gene TRBJ2-3; 8 bases map to TRBD1. The ends lost 7 bases at V and 0 bases at J; junction bases unmatched: 6. Looked up from germline, CDR1 is SNHLY and CDR2 is FYNNEI. The CDR3 is 15 amino acids.

The chain carries TRBV19 and TRBJ2-2; D call uncertain. The CDR3 runs 15 residues. CDR1 and CDR2 (germline): LNHDA, SQIVND (reference sequence). Trimming cost V 0 bases and J 0 bases, with 5 bases left between them. CDR3 amino acids: CASSIEHANTGELFF. CDR3 nucleotide sequence: TGTGCCAGTAGTATAGAACACGCGAACACCGGGGAGCTGTTTTTT.

CDR3 sequence reads: CASSLAVAGFNEQFF. The CDR3 DNA sequence: TGTGCCAGCAGCTTAGCTGTAGCGGGATTCAATGAGCAGTTCTTC. The chain links TRBV7-2 to TRBJ2-1, with 8 bases identical to TRBD2. Germline V gives CDR1 SGHTA, CDR2 FQGNSA. The CDR3 sequence is 15 residues long. J lost 6 bases, V lost 0 bases, and 4 bases had no gene match.

The rearrangement joins TRBV19 to TRBJ1-2; 10 bases are shared with TRBD1. The CDR3 totals 14 residues. Germline V gene sequence: CDR1 LNHDA, CDR2 SQIVND (reference sequence). Trimming took 9 bases from V and 5 from J; bases not matched to a gene: 9. CDR3: CASNPTGGDYGYTF. For the CDR3, the DNA is TGTGCCAGCAACCCGACAGGGGGCGATTATGGCTACACCTTC.